Below, 27 T cell receptor beta chains from the same sample are listed, as sequenced in a study of T cells in Graves' hyperthyroidism and ophthalmopathy. RNA transcripts gave rise to amplified TCR beta CDR3 regions. HTBI primers drove first-round RT-PCR of the TCR CDR3. MiXCR, run by TCRdb on the multiplex PCR reads, gives a single entry per CDR3 protein. The data contain 300,000 to 450,000 distinct CDR3 sequences, 14% to 15% of them singletons. The source material was blood. Receptors originate from a woman aged 30 to 39 with Graves' hyperthyroidism.

This rearrangement joins TRBV27 to TRBJ2-1, with 8 bases identical to TRBD2. The germline gives CDR1 MNHEY, CDR2 SMNVEV (reference sequence). V shed 8 bases, J shed 0 bases, and the junction held 9 bases outside the gene matches. This CDR3 has 16 amino acids. The CDR3 loop reads CASRRGAGDSYNEQFF. CDR3 nucleotides: TGTGCCAGCCGCCGGGGAGCGGGAGACTCCTACAATGAGCAGTTCTTC.

V gene TRBV5-8 combines with J gene TRBJ1-1; D unresolved. CDR3 size: 15 residues. Looked up from germline, CDR1 is SGHTS and CDR2 is YDEGEE. With 4 bases removed from V and 0 bases from J, the gap between germline ends came to 13 bases. The CDR3 loop is CASSGNGFMNTEAFF. Written as DNA, the CDR3 is TGTGCCAGCAGCGGGAACGGGTTTATGAACACTGAAGCTTTCTTT.

In this sample, this clonotype turned up many times. The chain combines TRBV2 with TRBJ2-7; 7 bases map to TRBD1. The CDR3 has 13 residues. Germline CDR1 and CDR2: SNHLY and FYNNEI. With V trimmed by 9 bases and J by 1 base, 6 bases remained unmatched. In DNA form, the CDR3 reads TGTGCCAGGGGACAGATAGATTCCTACGAGCAGTACTTC. It encodes CARGQIDSYEQYF. The full variable domain, its missing parts supplied by reference TRBV2 and TRBJ2-7, is EPEVTQTPSHQVTQMGQEVILRCVPISNHLYFYWYRQILGQKVEFLVSFYNNEISEKSEIFDDQFSVERPDGSNFTLKIRSTKLEDSAMYFCARGQIDSYEQYFGPGTRLTVT.

This rearrangement joins TRBV25-1 to TRBJ1-4; no clear D. The ends were cut back, 1 base at V and 8 bases at J, with 14 bases in the middle. Germline-derived CDR1 and CDR2 are MGHDK and SYGVNS. The CDR3 extends over 15 amino acids. The CDR3 sequence is CASSEWEAHGEKLFF. The CDR3 nucleotides read TGTGCCAGCAGTGAATGGGAGGCGCACGGGGAAAAACTGTTTTTT.

This clonotype showed up many times. V and J are TRBV5-1 and TRBJ1-5; possibly TRBD1 for D (6 bases). This CDR3 spans 16 amino acids. With 0 bases removed from V and 1 base from J, the gap between germline ends came to 11 bases. Germline CDR1 and CDR2: SGHRS and YFSETQ. CDR3 in amino acids: CASSLGAGASNQPQHF. CDR3 in DNA: TGCGCCAGCAGCTTGGGGGCAGGGGCGAGCAATCAGCCCCAGCATTTT.

The V gene is TRBV5-4, the J gene TRBJ1-1; 9 positions match TRBD1. V lost 4 bases, J lost 4 bases, and 5 bases stayed unmatched. The CDR3 is 14 amino acids. Germline CDR1 SGHNT, CDR2 YYREEE (reference sequence). The CDR3 sequence: CASSRGQGSTEAFF. The DNA for the CDR3 is TGTGCCAGCAGCAGAGGACAGGGGAGCACTGAAGCTTTCTTT.

The chain has TRBV11-2 and TRBJ1-2; D is perhaps TRBD1 (6 bases). The length of the CDR3 is 12 residues. V lost 6 bases and J lost 4, with 9 bases in between. Germline loops: CDR1 SGHAT, CDR2 FQNNGV. The CDR3 DNA sequence: TGTGCCAGCAGGACAGGCCTCTATGGCTACACCTTC. It yields the protein CASRTGLYGYTF.

Concerning this clonotype: Germline is not matched at one junction end, which may reflect a read error. The J gene is TRBJ2-7, the V gene TRBV6-1; 13 nucleotides align to TRBD2. CDR1 and CDR2 from the germline V gene are MNHNS and SASEGT. The CDR3 sequence is 14 residues long. CDR3 nucleotides: TGTGTCAGCAGAGGACTAGCGGGAGCCTACGAGCAGTACTTC. Protein sequence: CVSRGLAGAYEQYF.

Of note for this clonotype: This clone may be a read error of a much larger clone one base away. This is likely a read error, given that the CDR3 carries no conserved phenylalanine or tryptophan at its end. The gene calls are TRBV6-5 and TRBJ2-3, with D possibly TRBD1 on 6 matching bases. The V gene's germline CDR1 is MNHEY and CDR2 SVGAGI. The CDR3 is 14 residues long. Trimming removed 4 bases at V and 2 bases at J, with 10 bases between. CDR3: CASSFPGATDTQYY. CDR3 nucleotide sequence: TGTGCCAGCAGTTTCCCAGGGGCCACAGATACGCAGTATTAT.

This clonotype turned up a few times. CDR3: CASSVGAGEETQYF. The DNA for the CDR3 is TGTGCCAGCAGCGTAGGGGCAGGGGAAGAGACCCAGTACTTC. The rearrangement uses TRBV9 and TRBJ2-5; perhaps TRBD1 as D (6 bases). The V gene's germline CDR1 is SGDLS and CDR2 YYNGEE. Deletions cut 0 bases from V and 3 bases from J, with 9 bases between. The CDR3 has 14 amino acids. The full variable domain, rest sourced from reference TRBV9 and TRBJ2-5, is DSGVTQTPKHLITATGQRVTLRCSPRSGDLSVYWYQQSLDQGLQFLIQYYNGEERAKGNILERFSAQQFPDLHSELNLSSLELGDSALYFCASSVGAGEETQYFGPGTRLLVL.

This rearrangement joins TRBV14 to TRBJ2-2, with D possibly matching TRBD2 (5 bases). The germline V gene has CDR1 SGHDN and CDR2 FVKESK. The CDR3 consists of 15 residues. Between the trimmed V and J ends, which lost 4 bases and 0 bases, there was a span of 9 bases. Here the CDR3 DNA reads TGTGCCAGCAGCCGACTACCTTCGAACACCGGGGAGCTGTTTTTT. It translates to CASSRLPSNTGELFF.

The chain joins TRBV3-1 to TRBJ2-1; D might be TRBD1 (6 bases). The V and J ends lost 0 bases and 5 bases respectively, with 23 bases between them. The CDR3 contains 19 residues. From germline, CDR1 is LGHDT and CDR2 YNNKEL (reference sequence). The CDR3 here is CASSQDDWSRPTGHNEQFF. CDR3 coding DNA: TGTGCCAGCAGCCAAGATGACTGGTCAAGACCGACAGGCCACAATGAGCAGTTCTTC.

V gene TRBV6-2 or TRBV6-3 combines with J gene TRBJ2-6; D may be TRBD1 (5 bases). CDR1 is MNHEY, CDR2 SVGEGT, per germline. V lost 6 bases and J 0 bases, leaving 15 bases between the germline ends. This CDR3 is 17 amino acids long. Here the CDR3 reads CASRHTGESSGANVLTF. In nucleotides, the CDR3 is TGTGCCAGCAGGCATACAGGCGAAAGCTCTGGGGCCAACGTCCTGACTTTC.

At least ten counts were recorded for this clonotype. The chain employs TRBV10-3 and TRBJ2-1; D perhaps matches TRBD2 (6 bases). Germline V gene lookup returns CDR1 ENHRY and CDR2 SYGVKD. The CDR3 sequence is 16 residues long. The germline V and J ends were trimmed by 4 bases and 3 bases, with 16 bases remaining between them. In DNA, the CDR3 is TGTGCCATCAGTGCCGGCGGGACTCTCGGCTACAATGAGCAGTTCTTC. As protein: CAISAGGTLGYNEQFF.

This clonotype appeared many times. The chain is built from TRBV15 and TRBJ1-5; D is uncertain. Germline lookup yields CDR1 LNHNV and CDR2 YYDKDF (reference sequence). The CDR3 is made up of 12 amino acids. The V end lost 6 bases, the J end lost 5 bases, and 8 bases lay between the germline ends. CDR3 DNA sequence: TGTGCCACCAGTCGGGGTGATCAGCCCCAGCATTTT. Residues: CATSRGDQPQHF.

In its sample, this clonotype was seen a few times. The rearrangement uses TRBV6-1 and TRBJ2-3, with TRBD1 identical over 10 bases. The CDR3 runs 13 residues. CDR1 MNHNS and CDR2 SASEGT come from the germline V gene. Trimming at V came to 11 bases and at J to 4 bases, leaving 6 bases not matched to a gene. CDR3 coding DNA: TGTGCCGCCCGGGACAGGGGACCAGATACGCAGTATTTT. Translated: CAARDRGPDTQYF.

V usage is TRBV19 and J usage is TRBJ1-1; D remains ambiguous. Germline assignment: CDR1 LNHDA and CDR2 SQIVND (reference sequence). This CDR3 is built from 12 residues. Deletions cut 5 bases from V and 5 bases from J, with 9 bases between. The CDR3 reads CASSVYRTEAFF. The CDR3 DNA is TGTGCCAGTAGTGTTTATAGGACTGAAGCTTTCTTT.

V is TRBV12-3 or TRBV12-4 and J is TRBJ1-5; the match to TRBD1 covers 8 bases. V gave up 3 bases and J gave up 2 bases; unmatched junction bases: 6. The length of the CDR3 is 16 residues. CDR3 in DNA: TGTGCCAGCAGTTTTCATCAGGGGGCGGGCAATCAGCCCCAGCATTTT. Protein: CASSFHQGAGNQPQHF.

The chain has TRBV10-3 and TRBJ2-7; D could derive from TRBD1 or TRBD2 (5 bases each). The CDR3 sequence is 11 residues long. Germline CDR1 reads ENHRY; CDR2 reads SYGVKD. Trimming stripped 0 bases from V and 13 bases from J, with 10 bases between. The CDR3 loop is CAISESGRDYF. Here the CDR3 DNA reads TGTGCCATCAGTGAGTCGGGACGAGATTACTTC.

This clonotype was counted at least ten times. V and J are TRBV6-1 and TRBJ2-7; possibly TRBD2 for D (6 bases). This CDR3 spans 12 amino acids. V lost 5 bases, J lost 5 bases, and 10 bases lay in between. The germline gives CDR1 MNHNS, CDR2 SASEGT. The CDR3 sequence is CASSYTSNEQYF. The DNA of the CDR3 is TGTGCCAGCAGTTACACTAGCAACGAGCAGTACTTC.

This clonotype appeared a few times. V and J are TRBV7-3 and TRBJ2-7; 7 positions match TRBD2. The CDR3 runs to 13 residues. V lost 8 bases to trimming and J lost 5 bases; unmatched junction nucleotides: 9. Germline CDR1 is SGHTA and CDR2 is FQGTGA. CDR3 sequence reads: CASAAGVEDEQYF. CDR3 sequence (DNA): TGTGCCAGCGCGGCGGGAGTCGAGGACGAGCAGTACTTC.

The chain employs TRBV5-4 and TRBJ2-2; 9 nucleotides match TRBD1. Germline V CDR1 and CDR2: SGHNT, YYREEE (reference sequence). This CDR3 has 18 residues. The trim removed 0 bases at V and 0 bases at J, leaving 6 bases unmatched. In DNA, the CDR3 is TGTGCCAGCAGCTTGGCCTGGGGACAGGGCTCGAACACCGGGGAGCTGTTTTTT. Translation: CASSLAWGQGSNTGELFF.

This clonotype has just a few counts. The genes are TRBV6-6 and TRBJ1-2; D uncertain. The CDR3 length is 12 residues. Trimming removed 2 bases at V and 5 bases at J, with 6 bases between. Germline V gene data show CDR1 as MNHNY and CDR2 as SVGAGI (reference sequence). CDR3 DNA: TGTGCCAGCAGTTACAGAGAGTATGGCTACACCTTC. It is translated as CASSYREYGYTF.

This clonotype turned up a few times. CDR3 sequence: CSARSDGSDGYTF. CDR3 nucleotide sequence: TGCAGCGCACGATCTGATGGGAGCGATGGCTACACCTTC. This rearrangement joins TRBV29-1 to TRBJ1-2; D call uncertain. Germline CDR1 is SQVTM and CDR2 is ANQGSEA. V lost 7 bases and J lost 6, with 18 bases in between. The length of the CDR3 is 13 residues.

This clonotype has ten or more counts. V usage is TRBV3-1 and J usage is TRBJ1-6; 7 bases are shared with TRBD1. CDR1 and CDR2 from the germline V gene are LGHDT and YNNKEL (reference sequence). J was trimmed by 10 bases and V by 0 bases; bases with no gene match: 3. The CDR3 consists of 14 residues. The CDR3 sequence is CASSQDAGGSPLHF. The CDR3 coding sequence is TGTGCCAGCAGCCAAGATGCAGGGGGATCACCCCTCCACTTT. The whole variable domain, remainder taken from reference TRBV3-1 and TRBJ1-6, is DTAVSQTPKYLVTQMGNDKSIKCEQNLGHDTMYWYKQDSKKFLKIMFSYNNKELIINETVPNRFSPKSPDKAHLNLHINSLELGDSAVYFCASSQDAGGSPLHFGNGTRLTVT.

This clonotype has at least ten counts. The chain couples TRBV5-1 to TRBJ2-7; no definite D call. The length of the CDR3 is 13 residues. Trimming pared 1 base from V and 2 bases from J, leaving 7 bases between. CDR1 and CDR2 from the germline V gene are SGHRS and YFSETQ. The CDR3 loop reads CASSLRVAYEQYF. CDR3 sequence (DNA): TGCGCCAGCAGCTTGCGGGTGGCCTACGAGCAGTACTTC.

Ten or more counts support this clonotype. J is TRBJ2-7 and V is TRBV28; D is undetermined. Trimming pared 7 bases from V and 2 bases from J, leaving 15 bases between. CDR3 length: 14 residues. Per the germline V gene, CDR1 is MDHEN and CDR2 is SYDVKM. CDR3 DNA sequence: TGTGCCAGCAATGCGGCAGGACCAGCCTACGAGCAGTACTTC. Its protein is CASNAAGPAYEQYF.